The 15 T cell receptor beta chains reported below all come from one sample, sequenced in a study of blood T cell repertoires in COVID-19. Produced via immunoSEQ multiplex PCR; TCRdb's table is partial and in-frame only. The repertoire holds some 190,000 clones, with approximately 84% as singletons. The source material was PBMCs or T cells enriched from blood (not recorded which). Every receptor here comes from a woman in her thirties who had recovered from COVID-19.

J is TRBJ2-4 and V is TRBV11-2, with D perhaps matching TRBD2 (7 bases). With 6 bases removed from V and 8 bases from J, the gap between germline ends came to 14 bases. The length of the CDR3 is 13 residues. CDR1 is SGHAT, CDR2 FQNNGV, per germline. The CDR3 loop reads CASSGSGGYIQYF. As DNA, the CDR3 is TGTGCCAGCAGTGGGTCGGGGGGCTACATTCAGTACTTC. The full variable domain, completed using reference TRBV11-2 and TRBJ2-4, is EAGVAQSPRYKIIEKRQSVAFWCNPISGHATLYWYQQILGQGPKLLIQFQNNGVVDDSQLPKDRFSAERLKGVDSTLKIQPAKLEDSAVYLCASSGSGGYIQYFGAGTRLSVL.

V usage is TRBV19 and J usage is TRBJ1-5, with TRBD1 as a possible D gene (6 bases). V was shortened by 4 bases and J by 5 bases, with 15 bases between the two germline ends. In germline, CDR1 is LNHDA, CDR2 SQIVND (reference sequence). CDR3 length: 15 residues. CDR3 in DNA: TGTGCCAGTAGTACCCCCAGGGGTAGGGATCAGCCCCAGCATTTT. Translating gives CASSTPRGRDQPQHF.

The CDR3 sequence is CATSPGVGEQYF. In nucleotides, the CDR3 is TGTGCCACCAGCCCAGGGGTGGGCGAGCAGTACTTC. The chain uses TRBV15 and TRBJ2-7; D may be TRBD1 (6 bases). This CDR3 has 12 residues. CDR1 is LNHNV, CDR2 YYDKDF, per germline (reference sequence). The V end lost 5 bases, the J end lost 6 bases, and 11 bases lay between the germline ends.

V is TRBV18 and J is TRBJ2-7; 12 bases are shared with TRBD1. V gave up 3 bases and J gave up 7 bases; unmatched junction bases: 10. The CDR3 is 16 amino acids. The V gene's germline CDR1 is KGHSH and CDR2 LQKENI. The CDR3 spells CASSPLGGQGAKEQYV. Here the CDR3 DNA reads TGTGCCAGCTCACCCTTAGGGGGACAGGGGGCAAAGGAGCAGTACGTC.

The gene calls are TRBV6-5 and TRBJ1-5, with a possible D match to TRBD1 (5 bases). Per the germline V gene, CDR1 is MNHEY and CDR2 is SVGAGI. This CDR3 is 14 amino acids long. V was shortened by 0 bases and J by 5 bases, with 8 bases between the two germline ends. CDR3 nucleotide sequence: TGTGCCAGCAGTTACTCCTGGGGGGATCAGCCCCAGCATTTT. This translates into CASSYSWGDQPQHF.

V usage is TRBV25-1 and J usage is TRBJ1-1, with D hard to call. This CDR3 is built from 13 residues. CDR1 is MGHDK, CDR2 SYGVNS, per germline. Trimming removed 5 bases at V and 0 bases at J, with 7 bases between. In DNA, the CDR3 is TGTGCCAGCAGTCTCCGAGTGAACACTGAAGCTTTCTTT. Translation: CASSLRVNTEAFF.

The chain employs TRBV5-1 and TRBJ2-1; 12 bases agree with TRBD2. V dropped 3 bases and J dropped 4; count of bases not matched to a gene: 5. This CDR3 is 16 amino acids long. CDR1 is SGHRS, CDR2 YFSETQ, per germline. The CDR3 DNA is TGCGCCAGCAGCTCGAGGACTAGCGGGAAATACAATGAGCAGTTCTTC. Encoded protein: CASSSRTSGKYNEQFF.

The rearrangement uses TRBV2 and TRBJ2-7, with D possibly TRBD1 on 6 matching bases. This CDR3 is built from 13 residues. CDR1 and CDR2 from the germline V gene are SNHLY and FYNNEI. The V end lost 6 bases, the J end lost 3 bases, and 12 bases lay between the germline ends. The CDR3 bases are TGTGCCAGCAGAGCGGACAGTTTCTACGAGCAGTACGTC. This encodes CASRADSFYEQYV.

This chain connects TRBV11-2 to TRBJ2-2; a weak D match, TRBD2 (6 bases). V shed 1 base and J shed 5 bases, with 11 bases lying between them. The length of the CDR3 is 15 residues. The V gene's germline CDR1 is SGHAT and CDR2 FQNNGV. The CDR3: CASSLGGAGTGELFF. The DNA for the CDR3 is TGTGCCAGCAGCTTAGGCGGGGCGGGAACCGGGGAGCTGTTTTTT.

This chain links TRBV9 with TRBJ2-7; D is possibly TRBD2 (5 bases). Trimming cost V 3 bases and J 5 bases, with 12 bases left between them. The length of the CDR3 is 13 residues. Germline CDR1 SGDLS, CDR2 YYNGEE. This CDR3 is CASSAPGEDEQYF. The CDR3 coding sequence is TGTGCCAGCAGCGCACCCGGGGAAGACGAGCAGTACTTC.

In its sample, this clone was seen once. V is TRBV5-1 and J is TRBJ2-7; 9 bases are shared with TRBD2. Germline trimming cut 4 bases from V and 3 bases from J; bases unmatched to any gene: 8. The germline V gene has CDR1 SGHRS and CDR2 YFSETQ. The CDR3 sequence is 15 residues long. CDR3 sequence: CASSQQAGGYYEQYF. DNA for the CDR3: TGCGCCAGCAGCCAACAAGCGGGGGGATACTACGAGCAGTACTTC. Full variable domain (remainder filled in from reference TRBV5-1 and TRBJ2-7): KAGVTQTPRYLIKTRGQQVTLSCSPISGHRSVSWYQQTPGQGLQFLFEYFSETQRNKGNFPGRFSGRQFSNSRSEMNVSTLELGDSALYLCASSQQAGGYYEQYFGPGTRLTVT.

J is TRBJ2-3 and V is TRBV12-3 or TRBV12-4; D remains ambiguous. The CDR3 runs 12 residues. Trimming took off 2 bases at V and 6 bases at J, with 6 bases between the two ends. The CDR3 sequence is CASSLQMDTQYF. CDR3 bases: TGTGCCAGCAGTTTACAAATGGATACGCAGTATTTT.

The V and J genes are TRBV24-1 and TRBJ2-1; 10 nucleotides align to TRBD2. The CDR3 contains 16 residues. Trimming took 3 bases from V and 9 from J; bases not matched to a gene: 10. In germline, CDR1 is KGHDR, CDR2 SFDVKD. CDR3 sequence: CATSDVTSGLTGEQFF. The CDR3 coding sequence is TGTGCCACCAGTGATGTGACTAGCGGGTTAACGGGTGAGCAGTTCTTC.

The CDR3 protein is CASSLWTPGTGFSHGYTF. CDR3 nucleotide sequence: TGCGCCAGCAGCTTATGGACCCCCGGGACAGGCTTCAGTCATGGCTACACCTTC. The rearrangement joins TRBV5-1 to TRBJ1-2; 8 nucleotides align to TRBD1. This CDR3 is 18 amino acids long. The ends lost 2 bases at V and 6 bases at J; junction bases unmatched: 18. CDR1 is SGHRS, CDR2 YFSETQ, per germline.

The genes are TRBV9 and TRBJ2-3, with 9 bases aligning to TRBD2. V lost 2 bases, J lost 4 bases, and 8 bases stayed unmatched. CDR3 length equals 16 residues. The germline V gene has CDR1 SGDLS and CDR2 YYNGEE. The CDR3 region has the DNA TGTGCCAGCAGCGTTTCTGGCGGGGGGGACGCAGATACGCAGTATTTT. Translating gives CASSVSGGGDADTQYF.